Below, 6 T cell receptor beta chains from the same sample are listed, as sequenced in a study of post-analysis software for immune sequencing data (dated by TCRdb to about 2015). To prepare the library, PCR was applied. The listed sequencing device is Illumina HiSeq 2500. To reduce PCR and sequencing biases, unique molecular identifiers were built into the TCR beta cDNA libraries. The public reads were reanalyzed by TCRdb: fastp trimming at Q25, MiXCR alignment, in-frame beta chains only. For every CDR3 protein sequence, its rows merge into one entry that carries the most common genes and DNA. The sample table lists fewer than 850,000 distinct CDR3 sequences, roughly 27% of them with a count of one. Jointly, the top ten make up approximately 0.55% of the sample. These receptors have no identified antigens. Study-wide findings and limitations: A handful of TRBV segments, including TRBV5-6, TRBV5-1 and TRBV20-1, were significantly more frequent in patients than controls.

The sequenced sample consisted of blood. Receptors were obtained from a girl aged 10 to 17 with multiple sclerosis.

This clonotype was counted only a few times. The chain has TRBV20-1 and TRBJ2-1; 13 positions agree with TRBD2. The CDR3 is made up of 16 amino acids. Losses at the gene ends were 5 bases for V and 0 bases for J; bases not matched to a gene: 4. Looked up from germline, CDR1 is DFQATT and CDR2 is SNEGSKA (reference sequence). The CDR3 reads CSAVGLAGVSYNEQFF. CDR3 coding DNA: TGCAGTGCTGTAGGACTAGCGGGGGTCTCCTACAATGAGCAGTTCTTC.

This clonotype was observed a few times. The gene calls are TRBV9 and TRBJ1-2; D gene ambiguous. Per the germline V gene, CDR1 is SGDLS and CDR2 is YYNGEE. This CDR3 is built from 15 residues. V lost 3 bases and J 3 bases, leaving 15 bases between the germline ends. In DNA form, the CDR3 reads TGTGCCAGCAGCGCCGAACCGGGAGATGACTATGGCTACACCTTC. This translates into CASSAEPGDDYGYTF.

This clonotype was observed a handful of times. The rearrangement joins TRBV6-1 to TRBJ2-5, with 10 nucleotides matching TRBD1. The CDR3 loop spans 14 amino acids. V trimming: 4 bases; J trimming: 4 bases; junction bases outside the gene matches: 3. Germline V lookup: CDR1 MNHNS, CDR2 SASEGT. The CDR3 nucleotides read TGTGCCAGCAGTGCCAGGGACAGGGGAGAGACCCAGTACTTC. Amino acid sequence: CASSARDRGETQYF.

This clonotype was observed a handful of times. The genes are TRBV7-9 and TRBJ2-5; D is uncertain. This CDR3 has 14 residues. V lost 2 bases and J 1 base, leaving 8 bases between the germline ends. Germline lookup yields CDR1 SEHNR and CDR2 FQNEAQ (reference sequence). CDR3 DNA: TGTGCCAGCAGCTTACCTCGAAGCCAAGAGACCCAGTACTTC. Its protein product is CASSLPRSQETQYF. The full variable domain, its missing parts supplied by reference TRBV7-9 and TRBJ2-5, is DTGVSQNPRHKITKRGQNVTFRCDPISEHNRLYWYRQTLGQGPEFLTYFQNEAQLEKSRLLSDRFSAERPKGSFSTLEIQRTEQGDSAMYLCASSLPRSQETQYFGPGTRLLVL.

V is TRBV15 and J is TRBJ1-2, with TRBD1 identical over 8 bases. Germline trimming cut 0 bases from V and 5 bases from J; bases unmatched to any gene: 8. The CDR3 has 16 residues. Germline V gives CDR1 LNHNV, CDR2 YYDKDF (reference sequence). The CDR3 is CATSRDPGQGSYGYTF. The CDR3 DNA sequence: TGTGCCACCAGCAGAGATCCCGGACAGGGCTCTTATGGCTACACCTTC.

A remark on this clonotype: An end of the junction does not agree with germline; a read error may underlie this. The chain links TRBV4-3 to TRBJ2-4; the match to TRBD1 covers 8 bases. Per germline, CDR1 LGHNA and CDR2 YSLEER. The CDR3 is 17 amino acids. Written as DNA, the CDR3 is TGCGCCGGCAGCCAAGTAGGACAGGGTCGAGAAGGGAACATTCAGTACTTC. It yields the protein CAGSQVGQGREGNIQYF.